This T cell receptor beta chain stems from a study of cytomegalovirus exposure and HLA in healthy donors. Study as a whole: The same platform was used for the 110 or so validation repertoires and the roughly 670 first-cohort repertoires, a later analysis reported.

The protocol was immunoSEQ multiplex PCR, while the TCRdb copy is restricted to in-frame clones and leaves out a portion. The profile shows fewer than 200,000 clones, 91% of them singletons. The sequencing input was PBMCs. The TCR originated in a woman under 30 in good health and CMV-seropositive.

The CDR3 region is CATETSGVYEQYF. CDR3 nucleotides: TGTGCCACCGAGACTAGCGGGGTCTACGAGCAGTACTTC. This chain links TRBV6-1 with TRBJ2-7, with 11 nucleotides matching TRBD2. Germline CDR1 and CDR2: MNHNS and SASEGT. This CDR3 is 13 amino acids long. With 10 bases clipped from V and 3 bases from J, the junction kept 5 bases outside the gene matches.